What follows describes a single T cell receptor beta chain. This specimen belongs to a study of blood T cell repertoires in COVID-19. Study in general: Whether acute or convalescent, the COVID-19 samples came from the United States, Italy and Spain. The analysed material was cDNA or gDNA that came from T cells, B-cell-depleted T cells, or PBMCs.

Per the study methods: Reference gene primer amplification gave nucleated cell count estimates. Data came from immunoSEQ multiplex PCR; TCRdb stores just in-frame clones and leaves some out. V, J and clone size reflect that table, while D and trimming were determined from the DNA. The top ten clones hold under 1.5% of a sample with some 240,000 clones, more than 65% of them seen once. Per germline, CDR1 LNHDA and CDR2 SQIVND (reference sequence). The CDR3 runs 15 residues. Trimming at V came to 3 bases and at J to 4 bases, leaving 6 bases not matched to a gene. The sample taken for sequencing was peripheral blood. The genes are TRBV19 and TRBJ2-7; TRBD1 aligns across 10 bases. This sequence was found in a woman aged 40 to 50 who had recovered from COVID-19. The CDR3 spells CASSIRTGGIYEQYF. In DNA, the CDR3 is TGTGCCAGTAGTATTCGGACAGGGGGAATTTACGAGCAGTACTTC.